Listed below are T cell receptor beta chains from one sample, sequenced in a study of response to subunit inactivated influenza vaccine. TCRdb processed the RT-PCR reads anew with MiXCR; each CDR3 protein has one entry. Here the sample spans around 570,000 distinct CDR3 sequences, 7.6% being singletons. Here the sequenced sample was PBMCs from blood, taken around 25 months after vaccination. These TCRs come from a man aged 50-75 years who received an inactivated influenza vaccine. Both conserved end residues are part of each CDR3.

j_gene: TRBJ1-6
len: 17
v_gene: TRBV20-1
CDR3aa: CSARAAAGGRLNSPLHF

j_gene: TRBJ1-3
len: 13
v_gene: TRBV4-3
CDR3aa: CASSQGQGRTIYF

j_gene: TRBJ1-2
len: 14
v_gene: TRBV7-9
CDR3aa: CASGRGVGNYGYTF

j_gene: TRBJ2-7
len: 16
v_gene: TRBV6-5
CDR3aa: CASSYRAGTGDYEQYF

j_gene: TRBJ1-2
len: 15
v_gene: TRBV19
CDR3aa: CASSIIGVLERGYTF

j_gene: TRBJ2-5
len: 16
v_gene: TRBV15
CDR3aa: CATSSYGQGLKETQYF

j_gene: TRBJ2-5
len: 14
v_gene: TRBV7-3
CDR3aa: CASSLALAGGTQYF

j_gene: TRBJ2-4
len: 18
v_gene: TRBV9
CDR3aa: CASSATGAVTLAKNIQYF

j_gene: TRBJ2-2
len: 13
v_gene: TRBV7-9
CDR3aa: CASRSGWTGELFF

j_gene: TRBJ2-7
len: 18
v_gene: TRBV11-2
CDR3aa: CASSSPSGLAGASYEQYF

j_gene: TRBJ1-1
len: 15
v_gene: TRBV7-9
CDR3aa: CASSLGFRPGGEAFF

j_gene: TRBJ2-1
len: 9
v_gene: TRBV6-8
CDR3aa: CASANGQFF

j_gene: TRBJ2-1
len: 13
v_gene: TRBV29-1
CDR3aa: CSVQRTSANEQFF

j_gene: TRBJ2-5
len: 14
v_gene: TRBV20-1
CDR3aa: CSARRGAREETQYF

j_gene: TRBJ2-1
len: 12
v_gene: TRBV30
CDR3aa: CAWSVGPNEQFF

j_gene: TRBJ2-1
len: 14
v_gene: TRBV12-3/TRBV12-4
CDR3aa: CASSLPQGNNEQFF

j_gene: TRBJ2-3
len: 15
v_gene: TRBV24-1
CDR3aa: CATSEEKGMPDTQYF

j_gene: TRBJ2-7
len: 14
v_gene: TRBV12-3/TRBV12-4
CDR3aa: CASRAGQGNYEQYF

j_gene: TRBJ2-7
len: 13
v_gene: TRBV20-1
CDR3aa: CSARDRLSYEQYF

j_gene: TRBJ2-5
len: 14
v_gene: TRBV5-6
CDR3aa: CASSSLAGDKTQYF

j_gene: TRBJ2-7
len: 13
v_gene: TRBV10-3
CDR3aa: CAIGSRRSYEQYF

j_gene: TRBJ2-3
len: 14
v_gene: TRBV29-1
CDR3aa: CSVDRGDGTDTQYF

j_gene: TRBJ2-7
len: 11
v_gene: TRBV29-1
CDR3aa: CSAGQYYEQYF

j_gene: TRBJ2-1
len: 14
v_gene: TRBV7-2
CDR3aa: CASSLAGRAQEQFF

j_gene: TRBJ1-3
len: 16
v_gene: TRBV28
CDR3aa: CASGAFDRGWGNTIYF

j_gene: TRBJ2-6
len: 17
v_gene: TRBV4-3
CDR3aa: CASSLDLGAGGANVLTF

j_gene: TRBJ1-6
len: 15
v_gene: TRBV4-3
CDR3aa: CASSQTTGANSPLHF

j_gene: TRBJ2-3
len: 15
v_gene: TRBV4-2
CDR3aa: CASSQEGREADTQYF

j_gene: TRBJ2-1
len: 14
v_gene: TRBV5-1
CDR3aa: CASSLALDYNEQFF

j_gene: TRBJ2-5
len: 15
v_gene: TRBV9
CDR3aa: CASSVAPDTQETQYF

j_gene: TRBJ1-6
len: 15
v_gene: TRBV20-1
CDR3aa: CSSPPSGALDSPLHF

j_gene: TRBJ1-1
len: 14
v_gene: TRBV3-1
CDR3aa: CASSQGNRGTEAFF

j_gene: TRBJ1-2
len: 15
v_gene: TRBV7-9
CDR3aa: CASSLGGGHEEGYTF